The following is a T cell receptor beta chain sequence with its context. Its antigen is unidentified. The CDR3 runs 14 residues. V lost 2 bases, J lost 1 base, and 12 bases lay in between. Germline values: CDR1 SQVTM, CDR2 ANQGSEA. The data stem from a study of shared clonotypes between healthy human individuals. The naive CD8 fraction comprised CD45RO-negative cells positively selected for CCR7 and excluded terminally differentiated effector memory CD45RA+ cells. The assay was immunoSEQ multiplex PCR, and TCRdb's table has in-frame clones only and misses some. The data hold about 2,200,000 clones, with 90% to 95% observed a single time. Study-level findings and limits: Lower generation probabilities were found for non-shared clonotypes than for those shared by all four donors. Between a handful of donors, naive CD4 clonotypes were shared at a level of about 5%.

This receptor was taken from a man between 18 and 35 years old in good health. Some clones in this sample may be carry-over from other donors' samples. Sequenced material: naive CD8+ T cells from PBMCs. The rearrangement links TRBV29-1 to TRBJ2-7; a weak D match, TRBD2 (5 bases). The CDR3 spells CSVEILAGSYEQYF. CDR3 nucleotide sequence: TGCAGCGTTGAAATCTTGGCGGGTTCCTACGAGCAGTACTTC.